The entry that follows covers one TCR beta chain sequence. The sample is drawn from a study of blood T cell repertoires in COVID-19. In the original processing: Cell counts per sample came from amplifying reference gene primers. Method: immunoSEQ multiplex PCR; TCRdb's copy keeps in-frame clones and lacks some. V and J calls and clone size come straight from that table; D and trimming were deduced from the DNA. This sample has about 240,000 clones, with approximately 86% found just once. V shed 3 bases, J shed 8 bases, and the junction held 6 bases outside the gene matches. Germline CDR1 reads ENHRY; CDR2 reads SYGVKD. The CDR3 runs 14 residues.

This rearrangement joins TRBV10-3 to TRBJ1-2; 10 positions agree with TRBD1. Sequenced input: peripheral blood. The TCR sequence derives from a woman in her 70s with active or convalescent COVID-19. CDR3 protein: CAISDPTGGVGYTF. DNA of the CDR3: TGTGCCATCAGTGACCCGACAGGGGGCGTCGGCTACACCTTC.